What follows are 19 T cell receptor beta chains derived from one specimen sequenced in a study of regulatory T cells in long-lasting Graves disease. Arm-PCR of CDR3 regions and iRepertoire HTBI primers were the basis on which TCR beta libraries were built. TCRdb called the multiplex PCR reads again in MiXCR, with one record for every CDR3 protein. The sample yields approximately 360,000 distinct CDR3 sequences, 12% seen once. Noted time point: newly diagnosed GD, antithyroid drugs for less than 3 months. PBMC RNA was the source of the TCR library. These data are also associated with another study on T cells in Graves' hyperthyroidism and ophthalmopathy.

Sequenced here: peripheral blood mononuclear cells (PBMCs), sampled at new diagnosis, from a patient treated with antithyroid drugs. The receptors come from a woman between 18 and 30 years old with Graves disease.

This clonotype was observed a handful of times. At one end the junction does not follow the germline gene, possibly because of a read error. The CDR3 bases are TGTGCCAGCAGCCACATCGACAGGGTTTACAGTGAGCAGTTCTTC. It is translated as CASSHIDRVYSEQFF. The gene calls are TRBV16 and TRBJ2-1, with 7 positions matching TRBD1. CDR1 is KGHSY and CDR2 is FQNENV in the germline V gene. The CDR3 spans 15 residues.

This clonotype was detected ten times or more. V usage is TRBV29-1 and J usage is TRBJ1-1; 10 bases are a match to TRBD1. The CDR3 spans 16 residues. Germline V lookup: CDR1 SQVTM, CDR2 ANQGSEA. V shed 8 bases and J 1 base; nucleotides not matched to a gene: 13. CDR3 sequence (DNA): TGCAGCTCCCTCAACGCCCGGGACAGGGGGAACACTGAAGCTTTCTTT. Translated, it gives CSSLNARDRGNTEAFF.

The chain combines TRBV4-3 with TRBJ2-5; D ambiguous. V lost 3 bases and J lost 5, with 10 bases in between. The CDR3 runs to 13 residues. CDR1 LGHNA and CDR2 YSLEER come from the germline V gene. The CDR3 spells CASSQRLMETQYF. CDR3 nucleotide sequence: TGCGCCAGCAGCCAGCGTCTCATGGAGACCCAGTACTTC.

This clonotype was detected ten times or more. The chain combines TRBV19 with TRBJ1-6; D not resolved. The CDR3 is made up of 12 amino acids. Trimming removed 7 bases at V and 0 bases at J, with 1 base between. Germline CDR1 is LNHDA and CDR2 is SQIVND (reference sequence). For the CDR3, the DNA is TGTGCCAGTACCTCCTATAATTCACCCCTCCACTTT. Translated, it gives CASTSYNSPLHF. The full variable domain, its missing parts supplied by reference TRBV19 and TRBJ1-6, is DGGITQSPKYLFRKEGQNVTLSCEQNLNHDAMYWYRQDPGQGLRLIYYSQIVNDFQKGDIAEGYSVSREKKESFPLTVTSAQKNPTAFYLCASTSYNSPLHFGNGTRLTVT.

A note on this clonotype: This may be a read error, as it is one base from a much larger clone. This chain uses TRBV11-2 with TRBJ2-7, with a possible D match to TRBD1 (5 bases). V lost 1 base and J 5 bases, leaving 6 bases between the germline ends. Germline assignment: CDR1 SGHAT and CDR2 FQNNGV. The CDR3 runs to 12 residues. CDR3 DNA: TGTGCCAGCAGCTTAGGACAGAACGAGCAGTACTTC. Encoded protein: CASSLGQNEQYF.

This clonotype was counted a few times. J is TRBJ2-4 and V is TRBV12-3 or TRBV12-4; 7 nucleotides match TRBD2. Trimming cost V 5 bases and J 10 bases; bases outside gene matches: 5. CDR3 length: 12 amino acids. CDR3 coding DNA: TGTGCCAGCAGTCGGACTAGAAAGATTCAGTACTTC. Translation: CASSRTRKIQYF.

This clonotype was found many times. The chain carries TRBV7-2 and TRBJ1-5; D is ambiguous. Germline assignment: CDR1 SGHTA and CDR2 FQGNSA. The CDR3 consists of 12 residues. The V and J ends lost 5 bases and 6 bases respectively, with 8 bases between them. The CDR3: CASSEALQPQHF. The CDR3 DNA reads as TGTGCCAGCAGCGAGGCCCTTCAGCCCCAGCATTTT.

Many counts were recorded for this clonotype. CDR3 sequence reads: CASSYSIGYGYTF. The CDR3 DNA sequence: TGTGCCAGCAGTTACTCGATAGGCTATGGCTACACCTTC. The rearrangement joins TRBV6-5 to TRBJ1-2; D unclear. Germline assignment: CDR1 MNHEY and CDR2 SVGAGI. The CDR3 sequence is 13 residues long. Between the trimmed V and J ends, which lost 0 bases and 4 bases, there was a span of 6 bases.

The genes are TRBV5-4 and TRBJ1-1; possible D gene TRBD1, 6 bases. The length of the CDR3 is 18 residues. V shed 0 bases and J shed 7 bases, with 25 bases lying between them. Germline assignment: CDR1 SGHNT and CDR2 YYREEE (reference sequence). In nucleotides, the CDR3 is TGTGCCAGCAGCTTGGACCGGCAGGGACACCCTTCCCCTGGTGAAGCTTTCTTT. Its protein is CASSLDRQGHPSPGEAFF. The full variable domain, with the rest looked up from reference TRBV5-4 and TRBJ1-1, is ETGVTQSPTHLIKTRGQQVTLRCSSQSGHNTVSWYQQALGQGPQFIFQYYREEENGRGNFPPRFSGLQFPNYSSELNVNALELDDSALYLCASSLDRQGHPSPGEAFFGQGTRLTVV.

Remarks on this clonotype: This may come from a read error, since a much larger clone is one base off. The V call is TRBV7-2, the J call TRBJ2-5; no reliable D call. Deletions cut 2 bases from V and 5 bases from J, with 12 bases between. Germline values: CDR1 SGHTA, CDR2 FQGNSA. CDR3 size: 14 residues. The CDR3 loop reads CASSLTLGSETQYF. DNA of the CDR3: TGTGCCAGCAGCTTAACATTAGGCTCGGAGACCCAGTACTTC.

In its sample, this clonotype was seen many times. The V call is TRBV14, the J call TRBJ1-3, with D unresolved. V dropped 2 bases and J dropped 3 bases, with 14 bases sitting between them. The germline gives CDR1 SGHDN, CDR2 FVKESK. There are 16 residues in the CDR3. CDR3 protein: CASSQLRHGIGNTIYF. As DNA, the CDR3 is TGTGCCAGCAGCCAACTCCGACACGGGATTGGAAACACCATATATTTT.

This clonotype occurred many times. The gene calls are TRBV28 and TRBJ1-5; perhaps TRBD1 as D (6 bases). Germline-derived CDR1 and CDR2 are MDHEN and SYDVKM. V was shortened by 7 bases and J by 4 bases, with 17 bases between the two germline ends. The CDR3 has 15 amino acids. CDR3 sequence: CASIDWGRQNQPQHF. CDR3 bases: TGTGCCAGCATCGATTGGGGGCGCCAAAATCAGCCCCAGCATTTT. Combining the CDR3 with reference TRBV28 and TRBJ1-5 gives the whole variable domain DVKVTQSSRYLVKRTGEKVFLECVQDMDHENMFWYRQDPGLGLRLIYFSYDVKMKEKGDIPEGYSVSREKKERFSLILESASTNQTSMYLCASIDWGRQNQPQHFGDGTRLSIL.

V gene TRBV10-3 combines with J gene TRBJ2-1; a possible D gene is TRBD2 (7 bases). CDR1 ENHRY and CDR2 SYGVKD come from the germline V gene. The CDR3 contains 16 residues. V lost 4 bases and J lost 3, with 16 bases in between. The CDR3 DNA sequence: TGTGCCATCAGTGGAGGGGGGGCAGGGTACTACAATGAGCAGTTCTTC. Translated, it gives CAISGGGAGYYNEQFF.

The chain is built from TRBV14 and TRBJ1-3; a weak D match, TRBD1 (6 bases). CDR1 is SGHDN and CDR2 is FVKESK in the germline V gene. The CDR3 totals 15 residues. The V end lost 4 bases, the J end lost 2 bases, and 12 bases lay between the germline ends. The CDR3 coding sequence is TGTGCCAGCAGCCGAACAGGGTCTCCTGGAAACACCATATATTTT. Amino acids: CASSRTGSPGNTIYF.

This clonotype has a handful of counts. The genes are TRBV10-3 and TRBJ2-7, with D uncertain. The germline V gene encodes CDR1 ENHRY and CDR2 SYGVKD. Deletions cut 4 bases from V and 5 bases from J, with 9 bases between. The CDR3 length is 12 residues. CDR3 sequence (DNA): TGTGCCATCAGTGTAGGGATAGACGAGCAGTACTTC. Amino acids: CAISVGIDEQYF.

This clonotype was counted ten times or more. The V and J genes are TRBV10-2 and TRBJ1-5, with D maybe TRBD1 (6 bases). This CDR3 region has 14 residues. The germline V and J ends were trimmed by 3 bases and 7 bases, with 13 bases remaining between them. CDR1 and CDR2 (germline): WSHSY, SAAADI. The CDR3 region has the DNA TGCGCCAGCAGTGACCAGGGGTTTGGCCAGCCCCAGCATTTT. This gives the protein CASSDQGFGQPQHF.

In its sample, this clonotype was seen many times. The chain has TRBV11-2 and TRBJ2-7; D is unclear. Germline CDR1 and CDR2: SGHAT and FQNNGV. The ends were cut back, 0 bases at V and 3 bases at J, with 6 bases in the middle. The CDR3 totals 13 residues. As DNA, the CDR3 is TGTGCCAGCAGCTTAGAGGCAAGCTACGAGCAGTACTTC. This sequence encodes CASSLEASYEQYF.

This clonotype was observed a handful of times. This chain joins TRBV4-2 and TRBJ2-2, with a possible D match to TRBD1 (5 bases). The CDR3 has 19 amino acids. V lost 1 base, J lost 4 bases, and 22 bases lay in between. Per the germline V gene, CDR1 is LGHNA and CDR2 is YNFKEQ. The CDR3 protein is CASSQVGLGVALRTGELFF. In nucleotides, the CDR3 is TGTGCCAGCAGCCAAGTGGGATTAGGGGTGGCCCTTCGCACCGGGGAGCTGTTTTTT.

This clonotype came up many times. This sequence joins TRBV27 and TRBJ2-7; 9 nucleotides line up with TRBD1. The J segment lost 8 bases and the V segment lost 8 bases, leaving 25 bases of the junction unmatched. The CDR3 runs to 18 residues. Germline V CDR1 and CDR2: MNHEY, SMNVEV (reference sequence). CDR3 DNA sequence: TGTGCCAGCCGTGGTATTTTGGGACCGGGACAGGGCCTGTCCAAGCAGTACTTC. This gives the protein CASRGILGPGQGLSKQYF.